The rows below give T cell receptor beta chains drawn from one sample of a study of blood T cell repertoires in COVID-19. Sequencing used immunoSEQ multiplex PCR; TCRdb keeps in-frame clones, though not all of them. Among 95,000 to 130,000 clones listed, around 78% were seen once. Material: peripheral blood. These TCRs come from a man aged 25 to 45 with acute or convalescent COVID-19. Both conserved end residues are part of each CDR3. The order of the fields is clone size, J gene, V gene, D gene, CDR3 protein, CDR3 DNA. D genes are given only for firm matches. Not all rows give a size; the values are once, few, many and, for expanded clones, a class.

>-|TRBJ1-4|TRBV3-1/TRBV3-2|-
CASSQELRGRGATNEKLFF
TGTGCCAGCAGCCAAGAATTGCGGGGGCGGGGAGCAACTAATGAAAAACTGTTTTTT
>-|TRBJ1-1|TRBV18|-
CASSQRDTEAFF
TGTGCCAGCTCTCAACGGGACACTGAAGCTTTCTTT
>-|TRBJ1-2|TRBV7-8|-
CASSLTSRTNYGYTF
TGTGCCAGCAGCTTAACTTCCAGGACTAACTATGGCTACACCTTC
>-|TRBJ2-2|TRBV28|TRBD2
CASSEAGGGTGELFF
TGTGCCAGCAGTGAAGCGGGAGGGGGAACCGGGGAGCTGTTTTTT
>-|TRBJ2-7|TRBV7-9|-
CASSLSYEQYF
TGTGCCAGCAGCCTGTCCTACGAGCAGTACTTC
>-|TRBJ2-5|TRBV6-5|TRBD1
CASRGDRGPGTQYF
TGTGCCAGCAGGGGGGACAGGGGGCCCGGGACCCAGTACTTC
>once|TRBJ2-3|TRBV6-6|TRBD1
CASSRGTGLSTQYF
TGTGCCAGCAGTCGCGGGACAGGCTTAAGTACGCAGTATTTT
>-|TRBJ1-1|TRBV5-1|-
CASSLEGGKITEAFF
TGCGCCAGCAGCTTGGAAGGCGGCAAGATCACTGAAGCTTTCTTT
>many|TRBJ2-1|TRBV7-6|-
CASSLLGGNYNEQFF
TGTGCCAGCAGCTTACTGGGGGGTAATTACAATGAGCAGTTCTTC
>-|TRBJ2-7|TRBV5-6|-
CASSDGTYYEQYF
TGTGCCAGCAGCGACGGGACATATTACGAGCAGTACTTC
>-|TRBJ2-7|TRBV7-2|TRBD2
CASRLLAGVIYEQYF
TGTGCCAGCAGGTTACTAGCGGGGGTAATATACGAGCAGTACTTC
>-|TRBJ1-1|TRBV5-1|TRBD1
CASRAGTGATEAFF
TGCGCCAGCAGAGCCGGGACAGGGGCCACTGAAGCTTTCTTT
>-|TRBJ1-1|TRBV20-1|-
CSASSGHEAFF
TGCAGTGCTAGCTCTGGACATGAAGCTTTCTTT
>few|TRBJ2-5|TRBV6-5|TRBD2
CASSWTRRETQYF
TGTGCCAGCAGTTGGACTAGGAGGGAGACCCAGTACTTC
>many|TRBJ2-2|TRBV20-1|-
CSASSVGGELFF
TGCAGTGCTAGTAGTGTCGGTGGGGAGCTGTTTTTT
>-|TRBJ2-5|TRBV2|TRBD2
CASSVGLAGDRETQYF
TGTGCCAGCAGTGTCGGACTAGCGGGAGATCGGGAGACCCAGTACTTC
>once|TRBJ2-2|TRBV7-2|TRBD1
CASSPGQGAIRGVTGELFF
TGTGCCAGCAGCCCAGGACAGGGGGCGATACGGGGGGTCACCGGGGAGCTGTTTTTT
>-|TRBJ1-3|TRBV3-1/TRBV3-2|-
CASSHLRARSGNTIYF
TGTGCCAGCAGCCATCTTCGTGCTAGGTCTGGAAACACCATATATTTT
>once|TRBJ2-1|TRBV7-9|-
CASSLGVRDNEQFF
TGTGCCAGCAGCTTAGGGGTTCGGGACAATGAGCAGTTCTTC
>-|TRBJ1-2|TRBV9|-
CASSSPARYGYTF
TGTGCCAGCAGCTCCCCCGCCAGATATGGCTACACCTTC
>-|TRBJ2-1|TRBV7-8|TRBD2
CASSNLAGPYNEQFF
TGTGCCAGCAGCAACCTAGCGGGGCCCTACAATGAGCAGTTCTTC
>few|TRBJ1-5|TRBV19|-
CASSRQVGNQPQHF
TGTGCCAGTAGTCGTCAGGTGGGCAATCAGCCCCAGCATTTT
>-|TRBJ2-7|TRBV10-3|-
CATDDRNPSYEQYF
TGTGCCACAGATGACAGGAACCCCTCCTACGAGCAGTACTTC
>-|TRBJ1-4|TRBV18|-
CASSPQGSANEKLFF
TGTGCCAGCTCACCCCAGGGGTCGGCTAATGAAAAACTGTTTTTT
>-|TRBJ2-3|TRBV14|TRBD2
CASSPPSGRAGADTQYF
TGTGCCAGCAGCCCCCCTAGCGGGAGGGCCGGGGCAGATACGCAGTATTTT
>-|TRBJ1-6|TRBV5-6|TRBD1
CASSSDLLDRDYNSPLHF
TGTGCCAGCAGCTCCGACCTACTGGACAGGGACTATAATTCACCCCTCCACTTT
>-|TRBJ2-3|TRBV11-3|TRBD2
CASSTMGTSGGADTQYF
TGTGCCAGCAGCACCATGGGCACTAGCGGGGGCGCAGATACGCAGTATTTT
>-|TRBJ2-1|TRBV6-2/TRBV6-3|-
CASSYGTNEQFF
TGTGCCAGCAGTTACGGTACTAATGAGCAGTTCTTC
>-|TRBJ2-6|TRBV5-4|-
CASSLDSSSGANVLTF
TGTGCCAGCAGCTTGGATTCCAGCTCTGGGGCCAACGTCCTGACTTTC
>-|TRBJ2-3|TRBV5-4|TRBD1
CASSPPGQVTDTQYF
TGTGCCAGCAGCCCACCGGGACAGGTCACAGATACGCAGTATTTT
>-|TRBJ2-1|TRBV28|TRBD2
CASESSGEGLINEQFF
TGTGCCAGCGAAAGTTCGGGGGAGGGCCTCATCAATGAGCAGTTCTTC
>-|TRBJ2-7|TRBV3-1/TRBV3-2|-
CASSHAGVEQYF
TGTGCCAGCAGCCACGCAGGGGTCGAGCAGTACTTC
>-|TRBJ1-2|TRBV30|-
CAWSVGGINNGYTF
TGTGCCTGGAGTGTTGGAGGGATTAATAATGGCTACACCTTC
>-|TRBJ2-1|TRBV27|TRBD2
CASSLSRLAGVNNEQFF
TGTGCCAGCAGTTTATCGCGGTTAGCGGGGGTCAACAATGAGCAGTTCTTC
>-|TRBJ2-7|TRBV5-1|TRBD1
CASSTVNRDRSLGQYF
TGCGCCAGCAGCACTGTTAACCGGGACAGATCTTTGGGGCAGTACTTC
>-|TRBJ1-2|TRBV10-2|-
CASSEGDYGYTF
TGCGCCAGCAGTGAGGGAGACTATGGCTACACCTTC
>few|TRBJ2-3|TRBV25-1|-
CASSAISIPDTQYF
TGTGCCAGCAGTGCAATCAGTATACCCGATACGCAGTATTTT
>-|TRBJ2-2|TRBV7-3|TRBD1
CASSVGQGATGELFF
TGTGCCAGCAGCGTCGGACAGGGGGCGACCGGGGAGCTGTTTTTT
>-|TRBJ1-1|TRBV9|-
CASSQGGTEAFF
TGTGCCAGCAGCCAGGGAGGGACTGAAGCTTTCTTT
>-|TRBJ1-5|TRBV6-8|-
CASSYTGVFSGKRISNQPQHF
TGTGCCAGCAGTTACACCGGCGTATTTTCGGGGAAGCGGATTAGCAATCAGCCCCAGCATTTT
>-|TRBJ2-5|TRBV6-5|TRBD1
CASSYSIRQGQETQYF
TGTGCCAGCAGTTACTCGATAAGACAGGGACAAGAGACCCAGTACTTC
>-|TRBJ1-1|TRBV7-9|-
CASSWTGTEAFF
TGTGCCAGCAGCTGGACTGGCACTGAAGCTTTCTTT
>-|TRBJ1-2|TRBV18|TRBD1
CASSPRGQGAGGYTF
TGTGCCAGCTCACCGCGAGGACAGGGGGCAGGCGGCTACACCTTC
>-|TRBJ2-5|TRBV6-5|-
CASSYVSGQETQYF
TGTGCCAGCAGTTACGTGTCAGGGCAAGAGACCCAGTACTTC
>-|TRBJ1-2|TRBV5-5|TRBD1
CASSLGDRGRAWGYTF
TGTGCCAGCAGCTTGGGGGACAGGGGAAGAGCATGGGGCTACACCTTC
>-|TRBJ2-5|TRBV24-1|TRBD2
CATRGGARETQYF
TGTGCCACCCGCGGGGGGGCCCGGGAGACCCAGTACTTC
>-|TRBJ1-5|TRBV10-3|-
CATADAGTGDQPQHF
TGTGCCACCGCGGACGCCGGGACTGGGGATCAGCCCCAGCATTTT